This TCR beta chain was sequenced during a study of OX40 agonist ivuxolimab in advanced cancers. Method: immunoSEQ multiplex PCR; TCRdb's copy keeps in-frame clones and lacks some. The sample records fewer than 90,000 clones, more than 85% being singletons. This TCR was sampled from an adult with an advanced solid tumor such as melanoma, head and neck, liver or kidney cancer. Sample: CD4+ or CD8+ T cells sorted from blood, taken in a trial of the OX40 agonist ivuxolimab.

CDR3 residues: CASSSATGFSGNTIYF. DNA of the CDR3: TGTGCCAGCAGTTCAGCAACAGGTTTCTCTGGAAACACCATATATTTT. The chain links TRBV28 to TRBJ1-3; D is perhaps TRBD1 (5 bases). This CDR3 comprises 16 residues. Trimming took off 4 bases at V and 0 bases at J, with 13 bases between the two ends. The germline gives CDR1 MDHEN, CDR2 SYDVKM.